These 7 T cell receptor beta chains were all obtained from the same sample, sequenced in a study of blood T cells in healthy people across ages. The second PCR ran roughly 6 to 11 cycles with a sample-barcoded 5' primer and J-beta primers. TCRdb passed the 5' RACE reads through MiXCR, listing each CDR3 protein once. The repertoire holds about 650,000 distinct CDR3 sequences, with around 32% as singletons. The sample comprised blood. Source of these receptors: an elderly woman in good health.

In this sample, this clonotype turned up many times. This rearrangement joins TRBV14 to TRBJ2-5; D uncertain. The CDR3 sequence is 14 residues long. Germline loops: CDR1 SGHDN, CDR2 FVKESK. V was clipped by 0 bases and J by 4 bases, with 9 bases between them. The CDR3 reads CASSQDQVAETQYF. The CDR3 coding sequence is TGTGCCAGCAGCCAAGATCAAGTGGCAGAGACCCAGTACTTC.

The rearrangement uses TRBV20-1 and TRBJ1-4; D remains unclear. The ends were cut back, 0 bases at V and 8 bases at J, with 13 bases in the middle. Germline CDR1 DFQATT, CDR2 SNEGSKA (reference sequence). The length of the CDR3 is 14 residues. As DNA, the CDR3 is TGCAGTGCTAGAGAAGCCAATATGGGGGAAAAACTGTTTTTT. This gives the protein CSAREANMGEKLFF.

This clonotype occurred many times. This chain connects TRBV7-2 to TRBJ1-2, with D perhaps TRBD1 (5 bases). The CDR3 sequence is 15 residues long. Trimming removed 0 bases from V and 4 bases from J, with 12 bases in between. Germline lookup yields CDR1 SGHTA and CDR2 FQGNSA. The CDR3 loop is CASSLAGQGPYGYTF. Here the CDR3 DNA reads TGTGCCAGCAGCTTAGCCGGGCAGGGCCCCTATGGCTACACCTTC.

Ten or more counts support this clonotype. The J gene is TRBJ1-1, the V gene TRBV10-3, with a possible D match to TRBD1 (6 bases). CDR3 length equals 14 residues. Germline V CDR1 and CDR2: ENHRY, SYGVKD. V lost 0 bases, J lost 1 base, and 6 bases lay in between. The CDR3 DNA follows: TGTGCCATCAGTGAGTCCAGGGGGAACACTGAAGCTTTCTTT. It codes for CAISESRGNTEAFF.

This clonotype was counted only a few times. It may be a read error: a sequence one base away is much more abundant. The chain combines TRBV5-5 with TRBJ1-4; D is ambiguous. The germline CDR1 and CDR2 sequences are SGHKS and YYEKEE (reference sequence). The length of the CDR3 is 14 residues. CDR3 sequence (DNA): TGTGCCAGCAGCTTGGCCGGAACTAATGAAAAACGGTTTTTT. Protein product: CASSLAGTNEKRFF.

Turning to this clonotype: A much larger clone differs by one base, so this may be a read error. V and J are TRBV20-1 and TRBJ2-5, with TRBD1 matching over 7 bases. Germline V CDR1 and CDR2: DFQATT, SNEGSKA (reference sequence). The CDR3 loop spans 17 amino acids. V trimming: 5 bases; J trimming: 3 bases; junction bases outside the gene matches: 18. CDR3 DNA: TGCAGTGCTGCCTCGACTGGGGACAGCTTCCCGAAAGAGACCCAGTACTTC. Translated: CSAASTGDSFPKETQYF.

In this sample, this clonotype turned up a few times. The V gene is TRBV7-2, the J gene TRBJ2-1, with no clear D. This CDR3 is built from 15 residues. V was clipped by 5 bases and J by 7 bases, with 18 bases between them. The germline gives CDR1 SGHTA, CDR2 FQGNSA. CDR3 nucleotides: TGTGCCAGCAGCGCCGGCGCGGCGGAGAGAAATGAGCAGTTCTTC. Translation gives CASSAGAAERNEQFF.